What follows describes a single T cell receptor beta chain. The target of this receptor is not known. The sample holds no much larger clone one base away, and base qualities are not on file. CDR1 is given as SGHRS and CDR2 as YFSETQ, both from the germline V gene. V is pruned by 1 base and J by 2 bases, leaving 5 bases of the junction without a gene match. The CDR3 starts with the cysteine, ends with the phenylalanine, and has 17 residues. Left in the record is the CDR3 DNA by itself, 51 bases read in frame from the first base. The cohort was made up of about 610 healthy bone marrow donors. All cohort members were sampled while nominally healthy, although unrecorded immune exposures were likely present. The donor tested CMV seronegative and was one of the 352 seronegative cohort members. Each donor provided a peripheral blood sample, and peripheral blood mononuclear cells were used for TCR beta sequencing. The Qiagen DNeasy Blood Extraction Kit was used to extract genomic DNA from the blood cell samples.

This entry is derived from a study of cytomegalovirus exposure and HLA in healthy donors (dated by TCRdb to the late 2010s). Describing the broader study: According to an earlier analysis of a few hundred of the donors, about 179 million T cells yielded 95 million to 140 million unique TCR beta sequences and around 280 Gb of sequence data. An early release covering roughly 640 HLA-typed donors comprised 250 to 350 gigabases of sequencing data and approximately 85 million unique TCR sequences. Among the roughly 410 genotyped donors, more than 70% belonged to the genetic ancestry cluster associated with self-reported Caucasian donors. The study aimed to test whether cataloging public T cell receptors could reveal signatures of past pathogen exposure. The study used immunosequencing to profile the T cell repertoires of about 670 subjects and linked those repertoires to cytomegalovirus serostatus. A separate validation cohort of about 110 different subjects was used in addition to the 666-subject first cohort. High-throughput TCR immunosequencing, statistical association of individual TCRs with disease status, and machine learning were combined to predict cytomegalovirus infection status. In a later analysis, previously published TCR beta repertoires from fewer than 750 donors were re-analyzed and high-resolution HLA genotyping was added so that TCR occurrence patterns could be studied. In the later analysis, no new phenotypic data were used to find candidate immune exposures; instead, reliance was placed on TCR beta sequences and their occurrence across donors. An earlier analysis of approximately 500 of the donors applied high-throughput TCR beta sequencing to assess whether each TCR beta V gene segment acted as functional or pseudogenic. Alongside the repertoire data, information on donor age, sex, ethnicity and CMV serostatus was compiled. In a later genetic analysis, genome-wide SNP genotypes for about three fifths of the roughly 670 donors were used, and that subset was treated as a discovery cohort. All discovery cohort repertoires had been generated on a single sequencing platform. Both class I and class II loci were covered by HLA typing, at four-digit resolution. The number of donors typed differed by locus, with about 629-640 for A, B, C, DRB1 and DQB1, 522 for DQA1, approximately 580 for DPA1, and approximately 470 for DPB1. Several DR-DQ haplotypes were handled as single units for association and clustering, since linkage in the cohort was strong. Among 300 to 500 genotyped donors of the cohort, an average of approximately 200,000 unique TCR beta nucleotide sequences was sequenced per donor, of which roughly 17% were non-productive. What the study reported, not specific to this receptor: According to a later genetic analysis, donors in an Asian-associated ancestry cluster had fewer N-insertions in productive TCRs than the approximately 690-donor mean. The 87-base-pair reads could not distinguish some IMGT-functional V segments, including TRBV6-2 and TRBV6-3, so those segments were excluded. A few of the identified cytomegalovirus-associated TCR beta chains were confirmed in vitro to be specific for cytomegalovirus antigens. The study gave a list of 150 to 200 TCR beta chains associated with cytomegalovirus. Only TCR beta chains were sequenced in this cohort, and the absence of alpha or paired-chain data limited detectable features. Linkage disequilibrium might explain the correlated functional status among segregating V segments, but an unknown experimental factor could not be excluded. Several of the top co-occurrence clusters appeared to be linked to parvovirus B19, influenza, CMV and Epstein-Barr virus, according to a later analysis. When HLA alleles, especially DR and DQ, strongly co-occurred, TCR associations were difficult to assign to individual alleles. A later analysis associated 16,951 TCR beta sequences with specific HLA alleles at a false discovery rate of 0.05. In a later analysis, HLA-associated TCR beta chains were found to be more clonally expanded and to have lower generation probabilities than equally common non-associated chains. Most TCR sequences were observed very rarely across donors, whereas some public TCRs were present in many individuals. In a later analysis, most CMV-associated TCR beta chains were found to appear HLA-restricted, with HLA associations seemingly driven largely by CMV exposure. The classifier was reported to diagnose cytomegalovirus status with high specificity and sensitivity in both the original cohort and the validation cohort. A further reported finding was that TCR beta sequences accurately predicted the HLA-A and HLA-B alleles for most subjects in the first cohort. The presence/absence analyses assumed that sequencing depth was roughly uniform across donors, and that assumption may not be true. In a later genetic analysis, a missense DCLRE1C variant was associated with V-gene and J-gene trimming of TCR beta chains, and the association was replicated in an independent cohort. In a later analysis, TCR association rates were found to vary across HLA loci, with the most associated TCRs seen for DRB1 alleles and the fewest for HLA-C alleles. CMV serostatus was the only immune exposure information available for the cohort. A cluster of highly shared sequence variants was judged likely to represent a technical artifact of the sequencing pipeline. Broadly in line with IMGT annotations, most TCR beta V segments showed up in productive rearrangements about 87% or about 30% of the time in an earlier analysis of under 700 of the donors. HLA typing was unavailable for some donors at each locus, so association tests used only the typed subset. Because counts were too low, about 18 rarely observed V segments, including chromosome 9 orphons, were excluded from the earlier analysis of 587 of the donors. According to the authors, the approach could potentially be generalized to other disease states and immunological phenotypes.

The library was made by the immunoSEQ multiplex PCR assay. For the multiplex PCR, a mixture combining 60 forward primers for TCR Vbeta segments and 13 reverse primers for TCR Jbeta segments was used. The CDR3 region of rearranged TCR beta genes was amplified from genomic DNA by a multiplex PCR assay. Amplified TCR beta libraries were sequenced as 87-base-pair reads on the Illumina HiSeq System. Concerning the study's data processing: In a later analysis, tens of millions of unique TCR beta chains were counted across the approximately 640 repertoires, and around 10 million of these chains were shared by at least two donors. A nearest-neighbor algorithm error-corrected the raw reads and collapsed the reads into unique sequences, merging closely related sequences to remove PCR and sequencing errors. CDR3 sequences were aligned to IMGT reference sequences to assign V, D and J gene segments. For a sequence to be retained, a match of at least six nucleotides was required to both a V gene segment and a J gene segment. A rearrangement counted as productive if the CDR3 had no stop codons and remained in frame with V and J, and every other rearrangement counted as non-productive. CDR3 was defined by IMGT convention, running from the second conserved V-encoded cysteine to the conserved J-encoded phenylalanine. The earlier analysis of a few hundred of the donors excluded any sequence lacking an unambiguous match to a single V gene segment. In an earlier analysis of approximately 550 of the donors, V segments were called functional above 56.7% productive rearrangements and were called segregating when the between-donor standard deviation exceeded 5%. A statistical classification framework was built to diagnose cytomegalovirus status from the catalog of TCR beta chain sequences. In a later analysis, TCR nucleotide sequences were compared against IMGT/GENE-DB human TR gene sequences so that V and J genes could be assigned. A later analysis assigned CDR3 sequences and most-parsimonious VDJ recombination scenarios with the TCRdist pipeline. A later analysis defined each TCR beta chain by its CDR3 amino acid sequence plus V-gene family, and excluded reads lacking a unique V-gene family. A later analysis removed roughly 590 highly shared, low-generation-probability nucleotide sequences to deal with suspected cross-contamination and a sequencing artifact. In a later analysis, a clonal expansion index was calculated for each public chain from normalized within-repertoire ranks of inferred template counts. Generation probabilities in a later analysis came from a VDJ recombination model fitted to out-of-frame rearrangements, and those results were checked against IGoR. In a later analysis, hypergeometric tests were used to score TCR-TCR, TCR-HLA and TCR-CMV co-occurrence, with a repertoire-size bias correction applied to TCR pairs. In a later analysis, false discovery rates were estimated by permuting HLA or CMV assignments 20 times. A later analysis grouped co-occurring TCRs with DBSCAN, adding TCRdist sequence similarity when clustering within HLA-allele-positive subsets. Repertoires with fewer than 30,000 or more than 120,000 public chains, plus five repertoires with anomalous nucleotide sharing, were excluded from co-occurrence clustering. TCRdb carries this immuneACCESS record with in-frame sequences only. Its versions omit some clonotypes, under half of them owing to an unresolved V gene in the studies checked, with the rest unexplained. That table supplies the V and J calls and clone size; D and trimming were determined from the DNA. The sample yields a few hundred thousand clones; nearly 95% were counted once. The ten largest clones represent approximately 1.5% of the sample.

Sequencing was performed on PBMCs. The clonotype comes from a girl aged 2 to 10 in good health and CMV-seronegative. The V gene is TRBV5-1 and the J gene is TRBJ2-2; 10 bases in between match TRBD2. The CDR3 sequence is CASSLKGTSVNTGELFF. The DNA is TGCGCCAGCAGCTTGAAAGGGACTAGCGTTAACACCGGGGAGCTGTTTTTT.